This T cell receptor beta chain was sequenced for a study of cytomegalovirus exposure and HLA in healthy donors. The method was immunoSEQ multiplex PCR; TCRdb's version includes in-frame clones alone and lacks a portion of them. There are tens of thousands of clones in the sample; 93% occur only once, and less than 4% lies in the top ten. CDR3 length: 13 amino acids. Germline CDR1 and CDR2: ENHRY and SYGVKD. Between the trimmed V and J ends, which lost 6 bases and 8 bases, there was a span of 16 bases. Sequences were obtained from PBMCs. The TCR was taken from a woman aged 30 to 39 in good health and CMV-seronegative. This chain connects TRBV10-3 to TRBJ1-2; D remains unclear. The CDR3 coding sequence is TGTGCCATCAGGACTTTTGGACTGGAGGGCTACACCTTC. Translating it yields CAIRTFGLEGYTF.